Listed below are T cell receptor beta chains from one sample, sequenced in a study of blood T cell repertoires in COVID-19. The repertoire was sequenced with immunoSEQ multiplex PCR; TCRdb's copy has only in-frame clones and lacks some. The sample consists of about 280,000 clones, approximately 90% of them appearing once. The specimen was peripheral blood. The receptor source for this set is a woman aged 45-65 years who had recovered from COVID-19. Each CDR3 is given with its conserved first and last residue. The D gene is left open where the match is weak. Clone size is given for some rows only: seen once, a few or many times, or a class if the clone is expanded.

D gene: TRBD1
V gene: TRBV24-1
J gene: TRBJ2-1
clone size: NA
CDR3 DNA: TGTGCCACCAGTGCTGGGACAGCTCCCTACAATGAGCAGTTCTTC
CDR3 protein: CATSAGTAPYNEQFF

D gene: NA
V gene: TRBV7-2
J gene: TRBJ1-2
clone size: NA
CDR3 DNA: TGTGCCAGCAGCTTAGGCGGGTCCAACTATGGCTACACCTTC
CDR3 protein: CASSLGGSNYGYTF

D gene: NA
V gene: TRBV5-1
J gene: TRBJ2-7
clone size: NA
CDR3 DNA: TGCGCCAGCAGCGGATTCCCCACCCGGGGCTACGAGCAGTACTTC
CDR3 protein: CASSGFPTRGYEQYF

D gene: TRBD1
V gene: TRBV28
J gene: TRBJ2-7
clone size: NA
CDR3 DNA: TGTGCCAGCGGGCAACAGGGGCCTTCCTACGAGCAGTACTTC
CDR3 protein: CASGQQGPSYEQYF

D gene: NA
V gene: TRBV25-1
J gene: TRBJ1-4
clone size: NA
CDR3 DNA: TGTGCCAGCAGTCACCCGACAGACTTTAATGAAAAACTGTTTTTT
CDR3 protein: CASSHPTDFNEKLFF

D gene: TRBD1
V gene: TRBV11-2
J gene: TRBJ2-7
clone size: NA
CDR3 DNA: TGTGCCAGCAGCCGACAGGGGCGGTACGAGCAGTACTTC
CDR3 protein: CASSRQGRYEQYF

D gene: NA
V gene: TRBV11-2
J gene: TRBJ2-7
clone size: NA
CDR3 DNA: TGTGCCAGCAGCTTATCAGGGCTGTACGAGCAGTACTTC
CDR3 protein: CASSLSGLYEQYF

D gene: NA
V gene: TRBV12-3/TRBV12-4
J gene: TRBJ1-1
clone size: NA
CDR3 DNA: TGTGCCACTATCAGACAATCCATGACTGAAGCTTTCTTT
CDR3 protein: CATIRQSMTEAFF

D gene: TRBD1
V gene: TRBV7-2
J gene: TRBJ1-2
clone size: few
CDR3 DNA: TGTGCCAGCAGCTTTGACAGGGGTGGCTACACCTTC
CDR3 protein: CASSFDRGGYTF

D gene: NA
V gene: TRBV18
J gene: TRBJ1-3
clone size: once
CDR3 DNA: TGTGCCAGCTCACCCGGGGGCTCTGGAAACACCATATATTTT
CDR3 protein: CASSPGGSGNTIYF

D gene: NA
V gene: TRBV30
J gene: TRBJ1-1
clone size: NA
CDR3 DNA: TGTGCCTGCTTGACAGTCGGCGTCACTGAAGCTTTCTTT
CDR3 protein: CACLTVGVTEAFF

D gene: NA
V gene: TRBV25-1
J gene: TRBJ1-5
clone size: NA
CDR3 DNA: TGTGCCAGCAGTGAATCCGGGGGGAGGGCCCAGCATTTT
CDR3 protein: CASSESGGRAQHF

D gene: NA
V gene: TRBV11-2
J gene: TRBJ2-3
clone size: NA
CDR3 DNA: TGTGCCAGCAGCTCGTTGGCCGCGGGGGCCACCGCGGCGCAGTATTTT
CDR3 protein: CASSSLAAGATAAQYF

D gene: NA
V gene: TRBV4-3
J gene: TRBJ1-1
clone size: NA
CDR3 DNA: TGCGCCAGCAGCCAAGACAGGGGAAACACTGAAGCTTTCTTT
CDR3 protein: CASSQDRGNTEAFF

D gene: NA
V gene: TRBV2
J gene: TRBJ1-1
clone size: NA
CDR3 DNA: TGTGCCAGCAGTGACTCACTCACAGTGAACACTGAAGCTTTCTTT
CDR3 protein: CASSDSLTVNTEAFF

D gene: NA
V gene: TRBV10-3
J gene: TRBJ1-2
clone size: NA
CDR3 DNA: TGTGCCATCAGTGAGGGACAGCCATATGGCTACACCTTC
CDR3 protein: CAISEGQPYGYTF